This T cell receptor delta chain emerged from a study of γδ T cells in repeated Plasmodium falciparum infection. Across the whole study: Donors had four controlled P. falciparum NF54 infections over roughly 620 days.

TCRdb redid clone calling on the multiplex PCR reads using CATT. The sample holds about 51,000 delta-chain clones, roughly 1.9% seen once. Germline V gives CDR1 GEAIGNYY, CDR2 EKD. The CDR3 extends over 17 amino acids. At least ten counts were recorded for this clone. TCRdb attributes to this sequence the protein of a much larger clone, which differs from the DNA translation at residue 3; a read error is likely, and the protein displayed is translated from the DNA. Bulk repertoires came from Vgamma9/Vdelta2+ or Vdelta2-negative gammadelta T cells flow-sorted from PBMC. The chain links TRDV2 to TRDJ1; possibly TRDD3 for D (5 bases). The source of this sequence is a pool of human donors (malaria-infected and uninfected, not separated). The sequenced material came from gamma-delta T cells from blood. CDR3 protein: CAREDLLGPRGADKLIF. In nucleotides, the CDR3 is TGTGCCCGTGAAGACTTGCTGGGTCCCAGAGGAGCCGATAAACTCATCTTT.